This entry is about one T cell receptor (beta chain). CDR3 length: 13 amino acids. V dropped 6 bases and J dropped 4 bases, with 12 bases sitting between them. CDR1 is MNHNY and CDR2 is SVGAGI in the germline V gene (reference sequence). This sample was included in a study of blood T cell repertoires in COVID-19. Original processing methods: By means of reference gene primer amplification, nucleated cell counts were estimated. Here immunoSEQ multiplex PCR was the method, and the copy in TCRdb shows in-frame clones only, minus some. Clone size and V and J calls were adopted from that table, with D and trimming inferred from the DNA. In the table there are 90,000 to 120,000 clones, around 86% of which are singletons.

The material sequenced was peripheral blood. The receptor was isolated from a woman aged 70-85 years with acute or convalescent COVID-19. The chain employs TRBV6-6 and TRBJ1-2, with D possibly matching TRBD1 (6 bases). This CDR3 is CASSFDRSYGYTF. The CDR3 nucleotides are TGTGCCAGCAGCTTCGACAGGAGCTATGGCTACACCTTC.